The sequence of this T cell receptor (beta chain) was determined in a study of early T cells in non-severe SARS-CoV-2 infection. TCRdb fed the 5' RACE reads into MiXCR, producing one record per CDR3 protein. The sample lists about 66,000 distinct CDR3 sequences, 20% occurring once. This clonotype was counted only a few times. Germline V gene lookup returns CDR1 LNHDA and CDR2 SQIVND (reference sequence). The CDR3 is 18 amino acids. V gave up 4 bases and J gave up 0 bases, with 20 bases separating them. The genes are TRBV19 and TRBJ2-3; D is perhaps TRBD1 (5 bases). The TCR sequence derives from an adult who was a healthcare worker with PCR-confirmed SARS-CoV-2 infection or an uninfected control (not recorded which). Here the sequenced sample was whole blood, taken at baseline. CDR3: CASSRRTRPRTSTDTQYF. The CDR3 DNA sequence: TGTGCCAGTAGTAGAAGGACACGGCCACGAACTAGCACAGATACGCAGTATTTT. Drawing the rest from reference TRBV19 and TRBJ2-3, the complete variable domain is DGGITQSPKYLFRKEGQNVTLSCEQNLNHDAMYWYRQDPGQGLRLIYYSQIVNDFQKGDIAEGYSVSREKKESFPLTVTSAQKNPTAFYLCASSRRTRPRTSTDTQYFGPGTRLTVL.